These 4 T cell receptor beta chains came from one sample sequenced in a study of blood T cells in healthy people across ages (dated by TCRdb to the mid-2010s). The method behind the library was 5' RACE. Sequencing used an Illumina HiSeq 2500. The second PCR ran for roughly 7 to 12 cycles and used a J-beta primer mix along with a sample-barcoded 5' primer. Using fastp at Q25 and MiXCR, TCRdb reprocessed the public reads and kept productive beta chains. Entries that share a CDR3 protein sequence are merged under the most common genes and DNA. Here the sample has over 700,000 distinct CDR3 sequences; 25% occur a single time. Under 9.5% of the sample belongs to the ten largest clones. The same specimen was also included in a second study, on T cells of mothers and their children.

Specimen: blood. These receptors came from a boy between 10 and 17 years old in good health.

The rearrangement uses TRBV7-8 and TRBJ2-5; D not resolved. The J call may be faulty, since TRBJ2-7 better matches the DNA end. The CDR3 totals 15 residues. Germline V lookup: CDR1 SGHVS, CDR2 FQNEAQ. The CDR3 DNA reads TGTGCCAGCAGCTTATATGGGGTAGGGACCTACGAGCAGTACTTC. It is translated as CASSLYGVGTYEQYF.

J is TRBJ2-5 and V is TRBV14; D remains ambiguous. CDR3 length: 15 amino acids. Trimming removed 1 base from V and 2 bases from J, with 11 bases in between. Germline CDR1 SGHDN, CDR2 FVKESK. The CDR3 nucleotides read TGTGCCAGCAGCCAAGGAACGCAATTACAAGAGACCCAGTACTTC. This sequence encodes CASSQGTQLQETQYF.

This clonotype occurred a few times. The rearrangement uses TRBV6-2 or TRBV6-3 and TRBJ2-3, with D possibly called TRBD1 or TRBD2 (6 bases each). The CDR3 extends over 18 amino acids. V lost 5 bases and J 2 bases, leaving 23 bases between the germline ends. CDR1 is MNHEY, CDR2 SVGEGT, per germline. The CDR3 nucleotides are TGTGCCAGCAGTCCTCCCCCGGCCGGGGGCGGATCCACAGATACGCAGTATTTT. Amino acids: CASSPPPAGGGSTDTQYF.

The V gene is TRBV29-1, the J gene TRBJ2-7; D is unresolved. Trimming removed 6 bases from V and 1 base from J, with 16 bases in between. The CDR3 extends over 14 amino acids. Germline CDR1 and CDR2: SQVTM and ANQGSEA. The CDR3 nucleotides are TGCAGCGTCGCCCGTCGTGAGGAGTCCTACGAGCAGTACTTC. It encodes CSVARREESYEQYF.